This entry is about one TCR beta chain. What it recognizes is unknown. Generated by immunoSEQ multiplex PCR, the TCRdb table keeps only in-frame clones and is missing some. The sample has around 260,000 clones; 80% to 95% are singletons. This sample stems from a study of T cell responses to AZD1222 COVID-19 vaccine. This CDR3 contains 14 residues. Trimming removed 6 bases from V and 2 bases from J, with 13 bases in between. Germline V gene lookup returns CDR1 MNHEY and CDR2 SVGAGI. Findings of the study overall: The study identified only a handful of AZD1222 recipients as seropositive at baseline. Clonal diversity may have been underestimated in mostly white British donors.

The input for sequencing was peripheral blood, taken on day 0 of AZD1222 vaccination. The TCR comes from an adult in good health. V usage is TRBV6-5 and J usage is TRBJ1-2, with no clear D. The CDR3 here is CASSLSGANYGYTF. Written as DNA, the CDR3 is TGTGCCAGCAGCCTCTCGGGCGCAAACTATGGCTACACCTTC.